This T cell receptor beta chain came from a study of T cells in Graves' hyperthyroidism and ophthalmopathy. Germline assignment: CDR1 MGHDK and CDR2 SYGVNS. The CDR3 is 18 residues long. After removal of 2 bases from V and 0 bases from J, the junction contained 8 bases not matched to a gene. This clonotype has a handful of counts. RNA transcripts yielded amplified TCR beta CDR3 regions. Researchers ran a first-round RT-PCR on the TCR CDR3 using the HTBI primer set. TCRdb reanalysed the multiplex PCR reads using MiXCR and keeps one entry per CDR3 protein. The table records roughly 420,000 distinct CDR3 sequences, roughly 13% of them present only once.

The receptor was isolated from a woman between 18 and 29 years old with Graves' hyperthyroidism. Specimen: blood. The chain links TRBV25-1 to TRBJ2-2, with 8 bases lining up with TRBD1. CDR3: CASSELRQGIPNTGELFF. The CDR3 DNA reads TGTGCCAGCAGTGAACTCCGACAGGGGATACCGAACACCGGGGAGCTGTTTTTT.